The 3 T cell receptor beta chains given below trace back to one sample, sequenced in a study of regulatory T cells in long-lasting Graves disease. Regarding time point: newly diagnosed GD, antithyroid drugs for less than 3 months. PBMC RNA served as the TCR library source. Arm-PCR of CDR3 regions and iRepertoire HTBI primers were used to build TCR beta libraries. One entry per CDR3 protein, called by TCRdb with MiXCR from the multiplex PCR reads. The sample holds 350,000 to 450,000 distinct CDR3 sequences, just under 15% seen once. These data were likewise used in another study, on T cells in Graves' hyperthyroidism and ophthalmopathy.

Sample: peripheral blood mononuclear cells (PBMCs), taken at new diagnosis, from a patient treated with antithyroid drugs. These receptors originate from a woman under 40 with Graves disease.

This clonotype came up many times. J is TRBJ2-3 and V is TRBV2; D gene unclear. CDR1 is SNHLY, CDR2 FYNNEI, per germline. The CDR3 loop spans 12 amino acids. Trimming left V 6 bases short and J 2 bases short, with 6 bases between. Here the CDR3 reads CASRPTTDTQYF. CDR3 DNA: TGTGCCAGCAGGCCCACCACAGATACGCAGTATTTT. Based on the CDR3 plus reference TRBV2 and TRBJ2-3, the full variable domain is EPEVTQTPSHQVTQMGQEVILRCVPISNHLYFYWYRQILGQKVEFLVSFYNNEISEKSEIFDDQFSVERPDGSNFTLKIRSTKLEDSAMYFCASRPTTDTQYFGPGTRLTVL.

This clonotype came up a few times. The CDR3 is CASSLVAGGPGEQFF. The CDR3 DNA reads as TGTGCCAGCAGCTTAGTAGCGGGAGGTCCCGGTGAGCAGTTCTTC. The chain links TRBV7-7 to TRBJ2-1, with 10 bases identical to TRBD2. This CDR3 has 15 residues. Germline CDR1 is SSHAT and CDR2 is FNYEAQ (reference sequence). The trim removed 1 base at V and 9 bases at J, leaving 6 bases unmatched.

The V gene is TRBV14, the J gene TRBJ1-2; no definite D call. The CDR3 extends over 15 amino acids. V shed 0 bases and J shed 2 bases, with 10 bases lying between them. Germline V gene sequence: CDR1 SGHDN, CDR2 FVKESK. As DNA, the CDR3 is TGTGCCAGCAGCCAAGATCTTTTTCAGAACTATGGCTACACCTTC. Protein sequence: CASSQDLFQNYGYTF.